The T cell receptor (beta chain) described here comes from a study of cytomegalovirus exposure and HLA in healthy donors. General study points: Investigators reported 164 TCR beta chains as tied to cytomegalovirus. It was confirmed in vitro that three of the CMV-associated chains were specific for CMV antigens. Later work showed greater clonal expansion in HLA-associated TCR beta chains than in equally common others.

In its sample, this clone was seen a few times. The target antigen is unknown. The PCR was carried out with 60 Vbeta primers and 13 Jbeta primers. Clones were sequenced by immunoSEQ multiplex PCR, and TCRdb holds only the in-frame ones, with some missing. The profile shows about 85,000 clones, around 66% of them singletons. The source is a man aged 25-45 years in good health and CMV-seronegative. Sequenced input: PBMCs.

The CDR3 sequence is CASSLQQGNSPLHF. Written as DNA, the CDR3 is TGTGCCAGCAGCTTACAACAGGGGAATTCACCCCTCCACTTT. The chain employs TRBV7-2 and TRBJ1-6, with TRBD1 matching 7 bases. Germline-derived CDR1 and CDR2 are SGHTA and FQGNSA. J was trimmed by 7 bases and V by 2 bases; bases with no gene match: 2. The CDR3 totals 14 residues.